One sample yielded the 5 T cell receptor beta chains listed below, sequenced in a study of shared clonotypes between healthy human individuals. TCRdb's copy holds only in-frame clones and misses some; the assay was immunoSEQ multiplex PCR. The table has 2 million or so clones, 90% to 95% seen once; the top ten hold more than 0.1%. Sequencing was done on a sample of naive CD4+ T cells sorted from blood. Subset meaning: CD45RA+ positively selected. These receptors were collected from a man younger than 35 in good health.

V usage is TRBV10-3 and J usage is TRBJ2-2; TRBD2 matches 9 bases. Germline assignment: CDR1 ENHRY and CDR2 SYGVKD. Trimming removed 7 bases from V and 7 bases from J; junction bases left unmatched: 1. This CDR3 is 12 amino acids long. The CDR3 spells CAIKAGGGELFF. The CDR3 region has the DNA TGTGCCATCAAAGCGGGAGGCGGGGAGCTGTTTTTT.

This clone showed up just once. CDR3 in DNA: TGTGCCAGCAGTCCGCCCCGGGGCCAGACCGGGGAGCTGTTTTTT. Its translation: CASSPPRGQTGELFF. The V gene is TRBV28, the J gene TRBJ2-2, with D perhaps being TRBD1 or TRBD2 (5 bases each). This CDR3 has 15 residues. Germline values: CDR1 MDHEN, CDR2 SYDVKM. Trimming took 5 bases from V and 5 from J, leaving 15 bases between them.

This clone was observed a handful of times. CDR3 sequence reads: CASSIQGATSQPQHF. The CDR3 coding sequence is TGTGCCAGCAGCATACAGGGGGCGACATCACAGCCCCAGCATTTT. The V gene is TRBV27, the J gene TRBJ1-5; 9 nucleotides agree with TRBD1. V lost 6 bases to trimming and J lost 7 bases; unmatched junction nucleotides: 10. CDR1 and CDR2 (germline): MNHEY, SMNVEV (reference sequence). The CDR3 runs to 15 residues.

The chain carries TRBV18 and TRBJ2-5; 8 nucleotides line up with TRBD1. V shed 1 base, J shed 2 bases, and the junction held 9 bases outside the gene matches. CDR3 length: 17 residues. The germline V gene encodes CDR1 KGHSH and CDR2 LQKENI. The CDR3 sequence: CASSPRITGGRQETQYF. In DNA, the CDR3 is TGTGCCAGCTCACCACGTATTACAGGGGGAAGGCAAGAGACCCAGTACTTC.

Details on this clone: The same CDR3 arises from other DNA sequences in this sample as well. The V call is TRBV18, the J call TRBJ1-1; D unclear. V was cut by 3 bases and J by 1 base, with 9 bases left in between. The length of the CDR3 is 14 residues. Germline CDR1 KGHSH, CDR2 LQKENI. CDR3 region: CASSPLTGNTEAFF. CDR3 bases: TGTGCCAGCTCACCCCTGACCGGGAACACTGAAGCTTTCTTT.